Listed below are T cell receptor beta chains from one sample, sequenced in a study of blood T cell repertoires in COVID-19. Sequenced by immunoSEQ multiplex PCR; TCRdb stores in-frame clones only, minus some. The sample lists 200,000 to 250,000 clones, around 83% occurring once. The sequenced sample was peripheral blood. The receptor source for this set is a man aged 50-60 years with active or convalescent COVID-19. CDR3s include the opening cysteine and the closing phenylalanine or tryptophan. A D gene is named only where the DNA matches it firmly. Clone sizes are given selectively: once, few, many, or a class where the clone is expanded.

d_call cdr3_length clone_size j_call v_call cdr3_nt cdr3_aa
- 21 once TRBJ1-4 TRBV28 TGTGCCAGCAGTTTGGCCCCGTTGACAGGAGCCCTATTTGCAACTAATGAAAAACTGTTTTTT CASSLAPLTGALFATNEKLFF
TRBD2 19 few TRBJ2-7 TRBV29-1 TGCAGCGTCCGTAGCCTTTTAGCGGGAGGTCCTTACGGCTCCTACGAGCAGTACTTC CSVRSLLAGGPYGSYEQYF
- 15 - TRBJ1-4 TRBV28 TGTGCCAGCTCCGGGAGGGGAGCAACTAATGAAAAACTGTTTTTT CASSGRGATNEKLFF
TRBD1 15 - TRBJ1-3 TRBV29-1 TGCAGCGTGAGCCCCGGGACAGGGATGGGAAACACCATATATTTT CSVSPGTGMGNTIYF
- 14 once TRBJ1-4 TRBV2 TGTGCCAGCAGGCCTTCCTGGGGGGGTGAAAAACTGTTTTTT CASRPSWGGEKLFF
- 14 - TRBJ2-1 TRBV7-2 TGTGCCAGCAGCTTAGAGTTAGTCTACAATGAGCAGTTCTTC CASSLELVYNEQFF
TRBD2 15 - TRBJ2-3 TRBV5-1 TGCGCCAGCAGCCACGGGACTAATGGGGCAGATACGCAGTATTTT CASSHGTNGADTQYF
TRBD1 15 - TRBJ2-7 TRBV18 TGTGCCAGCTCACCCACTTTGACAGGGCTGCACGAGCAGTACTTC CASSPTLTGLHEQYF
- 11 once TRBJ1-1 TRBV2 TGTGCCAGCAGTGAGGCGGTTGCGGCTTTCTTT CASSEAVAAFF
- 15 - TRBJ1-5 TRBV19 TGTGCCAGTATCCCACAGGGTGGGGGAAATCAGCCCCAGCATTTT CASIPQGGGNQPQHF
TRBD2 15 - TRBJ2-1 TRBV13 TGTGCCAGCAGCCGGACTAGCGGGAGGTGGGATGAGCAGTTCTTC CASSRTSGRWDEQFF
TRBD1 16 - TRBJ2-3 TRBV5-4 TGTGCCAGCAGCTTGGCCTGGACAGGGGGCACAGATACGCAGTATTTT CASSLAWTGGTDTQYF
- 15 few TRBJ2-1 TRBV28 TGTGCCAGCAGTCCAACAAGAGCGTCCTACAATGAGCAGTTCTTC CASSPTRASYNEQFF
- 14 - TRBJ1-2 TRBV4-2 TGTGCCAGCAGCCCCCGGGGACTTAACCATGGCTACACCTTC CASSPRGLNHGYTF
- 12 - TRBJ2-1 TRBV28 TGTGCCAGCAGGGAGGTGAACAATGAGCAGTTCTTC CASREVNNEQFF
TRBD1 14 - TRBJ1-2 TRBV18 TGTGCCAGCTCACAGACAGGGGAATCCTATGGCTACACCTTC CASSQTGESYGYTF
TRBD1 15 - TRBJ2-5 TRBV6-2/TRBV6-3 TGTGCCAGCAGTTACTCCGGGACAGGGAAAGAGACCCAGTACTTC CASSYSGTGKETQYF
TRBD1 14 few TRBJ2-6 TRBV24-1 TGTGCCACCAGTGCATCAGGGGGCTCCAACGTCCTGACTTTC CATSASGGSNVLTF
- 12 - TRBJ1-3 TRBV30 TGTGCCTGGACAGGGTCTGGAAACACCATATATTTT CAWTGSGNTIYF
- 16 - TRBJ2-7 TRBV5-1 TGCGCCAGCAGCCCCGGCATGACAGGCTGGGCCTACGAGCAGTACTTC CASSPGMTGWAYEQYF
TRBD1 16 - TRBJ1-2 TRBV19 TGTGCCAGTAGTTTCTTTGGGACAGATGCTAACTATGGCTACACCTTC CASSFFGTDANYGYTF
- 13 - TRBJ1-2 TRBV6-5 TGTGCCAGCAGTTTACAGGTTGACTATGGCTACACCTTC CASSLQVDYGYTF
TRBD2 15 - TRBJ2-3 TRBV6-2/TRBV6-3 TGTGCCAGCAGTTATCTAGCGGCACCCCCAGATACGCAGTATTTT CASSYLAAPPDTQYF
TRBD2 17 - TRBJ2-5 TRBV3-1/TRBV3-2 TGTGCCAGCAGCCGCGTCGGCCTGAGACTAGCCTGGGAGACCCAGTACTTC CASSRVGLRLAWETQYF
- 14 - TRBJ2-4 TRBV7-2 TGTGCCAGCAGGTGGAGGGCCGAGGGGAACATTCAGTACTTC CASRWRAEGNIQYF
- 14 - TRBJ1-1 TRBV5-1 TGCGCCAGCAGCTTGGATCGGGTTATGAATGAAGCTTTCTTT CASSLDRVMNEAFF
- 15 - TRBJ2-7 TRBV27 TGTGCCAGCAGTTTCGGGTCCCCACTCTCCTACGAGCAGTACTTC CASSFGSPLSYEQYF
TRBD1 13 - TRBJ1-2 TRBV13 TGTGCCAGCAGCTTAGCAGGGGGCTATGGCTACACCTTC CASSLAGGYGYTF
TRBD1 15 - TRBJ2-3 TRBV16 TGTGCCAGCAGCCCCCTTGACAGGGGCACAGATACGCAGTATTTT CASSPLDRGTDTQYF
TRBD1 15 few TRBJ1-2 TRBV9 TGTGCCAGCAGCGTAGTGGGACAGGGCACCAATGGCTACACCTTC CASSVVGQGTNGYTF
TRBD1 16 - TRBJ1-1 TRBV19 TGTGCCAGTAGTCCACAGGGGGCGAGAGGGTTCACTGAAGCTTTCTTT CASSPQGARGFTEAFF
- 14 - TRBJ1-2 TRBV9 TGTGCCAGCAGCCTGACAGGTTTTGAATATAGCTACACCTTC CASSLTGFEYSYTF
TRBD2 15 - TRBJ2-7 TRBV27 TGTGCCAGCAGTTTAGCGGGAGGGAGCTCCTACGAGCAGTACTTC CASSLAGGSSYEQYF
- 16 - TRBJ2-4 TRBV6-1 TGTGCCAGCAGTGACGAATCGGAGAGGGTCAAAAACATTCAGTACTTC CASSDESERVKNIQYF
- 15 - TRBJ2-3 TRBV6-5 TGTGCCAGCACCTCTAAGAGAACTAGCACAGATACGCAGTATTTT CASTSKRTSTDTQYF
TRBD2 15 - TRBJ2-5 TRBV5-1 TGCGCCAGCAGCTTGGCTAGCGGAGTGCAAGAGACCCAGTACTTC CASSLASGVQETQYF
- 13 - TRBJ1-2 TRBV7-2 TGTGCCAGCAGCTTACCAGGGCTGTTTGGCTACACCTTC CASSLPGLFGYTF
- 16 - TRBJ2-1 TRBV2 TGTGCCAGCAGATATGACAGAATAGGGTCCTACAATGAGCAGTTCTTC CASRYDRIGSYNEQFF
- 14 - TRBJ1-1 TRBV7-9 TGTGCCAGCAGGTTTGGGGCAGCGAACACTGAAGCTTTCTTT CASRFGAANTEAFF
- 13 once TRBJ1-1 TRBV5-5 TGTGCCAGCAGCTTGGTCATGAGGGCTGAAGCTTTCTTT CASSLVMRAEAFF
TRBD2 16 - TRBJ2-1 TRBV3-1/TRBV3-2 TGTGCCAGCAGCCAAGGTGGTGGGGGGGAGTACAATGAGCAGTTCTTC CASSQGGGGEYNEQFF
TRBD1 15 - TRBJ1-3 TRBV7-2 TGTGCCAGCAGCTTACAGGGACAGGGCGGAAACACCATATATTTT CASSLQGQGGNTIYF
- 13 - TRBJ1-1 TRBV6-5 TGTGCCAGCAGTTACTCAGGGGGCACTGAAGCTTTCTTT CASSYSGGTEAFF
TRBD2 15 - TRBJ2-1 TRBV7-8 TGTGCCAGCAGCTACTATAGCGGGAGGTGGAATGAGCAGTTCTTC CASSYYSGRWNEQFF
TRBD1 13 - TRBJ2-7 TRBV29-1 TGCAGCCCCAAGGGGCAGGGGGCTTACGAGCAGTACTTC CSPKGQGAYEQYF
TRBD2 13 - TRBJ2-7 TRBV29-1 TGCAGCGTTGATTACGGGAGGGCGGGGGAGCAGTACTTC CSVDYGRAGEQYF
TRBD1 15 - TRBJ2-5 TRBV7-9 TGTGCCAGCAGCCCCTGGACAGGGGGCCGGGAGACCCAGTACTTC CASSPWTGGRETQYF
- 15 few TRBJ1-5 TRBV11-3 TGTGCCGGCCTCGTGAGGGTGTCTGGCAATCAGCCCCAGCATTTT CAGLVRVSGNQPQHF
- 19 - TRBJ1-5 TRBV7-9 TGTGCCAGCAGCTTAGTTCCCAGGGGCATCCTGTGGGGCAATCAGCCCCAGCATTTT CASSLVPRGILWGNQPQHF
- 14 - TRBJ2-1 TRBV9 TGTGCCAGCAGCTCCCCGCGGGATCACAATGAGCAGTTCTTC CASSSPRDHNEQFF
- 15 - TRBJ2-5 TRBV10-2 TGCGCCAGCAGGATATTGGGACAACCACAAGAGACCCAGTACTTC CASRILGQPQETQYF
TRBD1 16 once TRBJ2-2 TRBV5-1 TGCGCCAGCAGCTCCGCCGGGACAGTAAACACCGGGGAGCTGTTTTTT CASSSAGTVNTGELFF
TRBD1 18 - TRBJ1-2 TRBV18 TGTGCCAGCTCACCACCTACAGGACAGGGGGCCGGTGTCTATGGCTACACCTTC CASSPPTGQGAGVYGYTF
- 14 - TRBJ1-1 TRBV3-1/TRBV3-2 TGTGCCAGCAGCCAAGGGGAAGGAGGTAGGGTGGCTTTCTTT CASSQGEGGRVAFF
- 14 - TRBJ1-3 TRBV2 TGTGCCAGCAGTGAAAGGACACCTGGAAACACCATATATTTT CASSERTPGNTIYF
TRBD1 16 - TRBJ1-1 TRBV18 TGTGCCAGCTCACCAGAAAGACAGGGGTTTTACACTGAAGCTTTCTTT CASSPERQGFYTEAFF
TRBD2 17 once TRBJ2-3 TRBV7-8 TGTGCCAGCAGCTTAAGGACTAGCGGGGGGAGCACAGATACGCAGTATTTT CASSLRTSGGSTDTQYF